This TCR beta chain was captured by sequencing in a study of regulatory dendritic cells for organ transplantation. CDR3 length: 15 amino acids. J lost 6 bases, V lost 1 base, and 6 bases had no gene match. The germline gives CDR1 LGHNA, CDR2 YSLEER. Generated by immunoSEQ multiplex PCR, the TCRdb table keeps only in-frame clones and is missing some. The profile shows more than 35,000 clones, just over 90% of them singletons. The specimen was naive CD8+ T cells from blood. Subset noted: CD45RA+ naive T cells. The origin of this receptor is a human donor in good health. V is TRBV4-3 and J is TRBJ1-1; 9 bases match TRBD1. DNA for the CDR3: TGCGCCAGCAGCCAAGTTTGGGACAGGGTATCTGAAGCTTTCTTT. Amino acids: CASSQVWDRVSEAFF.